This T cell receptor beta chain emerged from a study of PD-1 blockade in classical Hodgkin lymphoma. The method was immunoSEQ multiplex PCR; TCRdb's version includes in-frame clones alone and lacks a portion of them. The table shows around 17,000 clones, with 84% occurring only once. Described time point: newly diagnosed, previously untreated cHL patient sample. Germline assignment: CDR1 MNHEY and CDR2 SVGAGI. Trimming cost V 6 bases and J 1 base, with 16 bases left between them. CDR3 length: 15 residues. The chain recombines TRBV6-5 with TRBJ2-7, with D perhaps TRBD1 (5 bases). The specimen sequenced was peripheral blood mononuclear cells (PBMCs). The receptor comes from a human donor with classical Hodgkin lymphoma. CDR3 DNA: TGTGCCAGCAGCCCCCCAGGACATGGATCCTACGAGCAGTACTTC. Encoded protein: CASSPPGHGSYEQYF.